This entry describes one TCR beta chain. This clonotype has only a few counts. This clone's antigen is unknown. No base qualities exist here, and no much larger clone lies one base off it. Amplification of TCR beta CDR3 regions was carried out from RNA transcripts. A first-round RT-PCR of the TCR CDR3 used the HTBI primer set with the Qiagen OneStep RT-PCR kit. The libraries were constructed in a second round of multiplex PCR and then size-selected and purified. Libraries were sequenced paired-end with 100 bp reads on an Illumina HiSeq2000. In the original analysis: Raw data were processed with SOAPnuke, discarding reads with adapters, uncalled bases, mean Phred below 15, or no exact constant-primer or identifier match. COPE v1.2.5 was used to merge high-quality paired reads, and clonotypes were defined as unique nucleotide sequences. MiTCR v1.1 was used to align clonotypes to the IMGT TRBV, TRBD and TRBJ reference segments. Only V-J combinations with frequency above 0.0001, covering 99.2% of repertoires, were analysed. A TCS score was defined as the ratio of F50 (clonal expansion) to E x V (chaos), with BLOSUM62-based TCRdist applied between CDR3 peptides within each V-J. Welch's t-statistics and random forest reduced roughly 500 V-J features to some 14, which were used in a naive Bayes classifier (R e1071). In TCRdb, the public reads were trimmed at Q25 with fastp and aligned with MiXCR, with productive beta chains retained. Under each unique CDR3 protein, matching rows form one entry showing the most common genes and DNA. The V and J calls were not made by the authors but by TCRdb's processing. For this sample the table gives some 350,000 distinct CDR3 sequences, of which around 25% were detected only once. The ten most abundant clones make up less than 75% of the sample.

These data originate in a study of T cells in Graves' hyperthyroidism and ophthalmopathy (dated by TCRdb to between 2018 and 2020). Turning to the overall study: Peripheral blood samples were taken at the time of initial diagnosis, prior to any treatment. After blood sampling, hyperthyroidism patients were treated with methimazole at a starting dose of 30 mg daily, and ophthalmopathy patients were treated with high-dose intravenous methylprednisolone. The 100 or so discovery patients were randomly split 7:3 into training and test sets. Thyroid tissue and blood T-cell repertoires from about 6 Graves' hyperthyroidism patients were also compared in the study. A discovery cohort of about a hundred patients, roughly 43 with Graves' ophthalmopathy and 57 with stable Graves' hyperthyroidism, was used to find distinguishing TCR V-J signatures. Prospective prediction of ophthalmopathy was tested in an independent validation cohort consisting of 18 to 20 hyperthyroidism patients and 15 or so patients who later progressed to ophthalmopathy. The paper describes TCR Vbeta CDR3 sequencing of about 140 peripheral blood samples, made up of 43 ophthalmopathy patients, around 78 hyperthyroidism patients and approximately 17 progressor patients.

What the work shows at the level of the full study, not this receptor alone: No statistical method was used to set the sample size in advance, and investigators knew the group allocation. Most expanded thyroid clonotypes (frequency above 0.001) were also detected in blood, suggesting blood repertoires may reflect thyroid immune responses. In validation, progression to ophthalmopathy was predicted by the model with 65% to 71% sensitivity and around 75% specificity, a median of approximately 6.5 months before onset. In cross-validation, a model built on a 13 V-J signature told ophthalmopathy apart from stable hyperthyroidism with 87.88% sensitivity and roughly 81% specificity, and in testing the same model reached 80%/75%.

Stable Graves' hyperthyroidism was defined as no progression to ophthalmopathy during 18 months of follow-up. The hyperthyroidism patients were between 18 and 65 years old and newly diagnosed, with a disease duration of less than 2 months. The study excluded patients with uncontrolled infections, other autoimmune diseases, pregnancy or lactation. Diagnoses were established on the basis of clinical symptoms, serum thyroxine and TRAb, thyroid ultrasound, and orbital computed tomography. PBMCs were isolated from roughly 10 ml of fresh peripheral blood by Ficoll-Paque density gradient centrifugation. Total RNA was extracted using Trizol reagent, and RNA quality was assessed on an Agilent 2100 Bioanalyzer. Sequencing input: blood. This receptor was taken from a man in his forties or fifties with Graves' hyperthyroidism.

The CDR3 sequence is CASRSNLAGGRGTQYF. The DNA sequence is as follows: TGTGCCAGCAGATCGAACCTAGCGGGAGGGCGTGGGACCCAGTACTTC. This sequence uses TRBV27 and TRBJ2-5, and 12 junction bases match TRBD2. Sequences MNHEY (CDR1) and SMNVEV (CDR2) are obtained from the germline V gene (reference sequence). Trimmed from V: 6 bases; trimmed from J: 7 bases; junction bases lacking a gene match: 12. The CDR3 covers 16 residues, taking in both the cysteine and the phenylalanine. Only the CDR3 part of the read is kept: 48 bases, read in frame from the first base.